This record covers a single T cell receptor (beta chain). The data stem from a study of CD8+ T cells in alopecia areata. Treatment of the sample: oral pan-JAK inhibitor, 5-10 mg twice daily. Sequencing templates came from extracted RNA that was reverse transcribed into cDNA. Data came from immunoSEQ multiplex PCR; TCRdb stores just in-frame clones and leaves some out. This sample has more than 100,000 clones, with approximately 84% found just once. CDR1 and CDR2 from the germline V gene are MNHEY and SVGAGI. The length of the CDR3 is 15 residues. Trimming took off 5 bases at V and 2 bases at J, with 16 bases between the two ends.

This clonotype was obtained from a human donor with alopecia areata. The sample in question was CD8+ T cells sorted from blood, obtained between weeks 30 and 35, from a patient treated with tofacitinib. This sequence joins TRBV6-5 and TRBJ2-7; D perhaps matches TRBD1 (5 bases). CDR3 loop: CASSQNFDSTYEQYF. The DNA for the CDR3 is TGTGCCAGCAGTCAAAACTTCGACAGTACCTACGAGCAGTACTTC.